The clone carrying this T cell receptor beta chain has only a few counts. The antigen remains unidentified. The data were obtained in a study of cytomegalovirus exposure and HLA in healthy donors. V shed 0 bases and J 7 bases; nucleotides not matched to a gene: 9. The CDR3 has 17 amino acids. Germline-derived CDR1 and CDR2 are SGHDN and FVKESK. Study results and limitations: Investigators reported about 160 TCR beta chains as tied to cytomegalovirus.

The assay was immunoSEQ multiplex PCR, and TCRdb's table has in-frame clones only and misses some. The sample records about 63,000 clones, about 89% being singletons. The chain is built from TRBV14 and TRBJ2-1; 10 bases are a match to TRBD2. The receptor was isolated from a woman between 18 and 30 years old in good health and CMV-seronegative. Sequences were obtained from PBMCs. The CDR3 reads CASSQELASGSRNEQFF. CDR3 DNA: TGTGCCAGCAGCCAAGAGCTGGCTAGCGGGAGTAGGAATGAGCAGTTCTTC.